A selection of T cell receptor beta chains follows, all from one sample in a study of beta chain features in type 1 diabetes. TCRdb keeps only in-frame clones here, not all; method: immunoSEQ multiplex PCR. In the table there are about 160,000 clones, 6.5% to 8.5% of which are singletons. Sequencing input: central memory CD4+ T cells from blood. The receptors were sampled from a man aged 18 to 29 with type 1 diabetes. CDR3s include the opening cysteine and the closing phenylalanine or tryptophan. Fields, in order: J gene, V gene, CDR3 length, D gene, clone size, CDR3 protein, CDR3 DNA. D genes are given only for firm matches. Rows may omit the clone size; those that give it use once, few, many or a size class.

J: TRBJ2-2; V: TRBV28; length: 12; D: -; size: -; CDR3: CASSLRGGELFF; DNA: TGTGCCAGCAGTCTGCGGGGCGGGGAGCTGTTTTTT
J: TRBJ2-3; V: TRBV11-2; length: 16; D: -; size: -; CDR3: CASSISRGGGEDTQYF; DNA: TGTGCCAGCAGCATCTCCCGAGGGGGGGGAGAAGATACGCAGTATTTT
J: TRBJ1-2; V: TRBV5-5; length: 13; D: -; size: -; CDR3: CASSPSLVYGYTF; DNA: TGTGCCAGCAGCCCCTCCTTAGTTTATGGCTACACCTTC
J: TRBJ2-3; V: TRBV18; length: 15; D: -; size: few; CDR3: CASSRDYLSTDTQYF; DNA: TGTGCCAGCTCACGAGACTATCTATCCACAGATACGCAGTATTTT
J: TRBJ1-1; V: TRBV23-1; length: 17; D: -; size: few; CDR3: CASSHSKRGGRNTEAFF; DNA: TGCGCCAGCAGTCACTCAAAACGGGGGGGTAGGAACACTGAAGCTTTCTTT
J: TRBJ1-3; V: TRBV7-2; length: 15; D: -; size: -; CDR3: CASSPLAPSGNTIYF; DNA: TGTGCCAGCAGCCCCCTAGCACCCTCTGGAAACACCATATATTTT
J: TRBJ2-2; V: TRBV2; length: 15; D: -; size: -; CDR3: CASSEGRVGTGELFF; DNA: TGTGCCAGCAGTGAGGGCAGGGTAGGAACCGGGGAGCTGTTTTTT
J: TRBJ1-1; V: TRBV7-2; length: 16; D: -; size: few; CDR3: CASSDRQAQWNTEAFF; DNA: TGTGCCAGCAGCGACCGACAGGCCCAGTGGAACACTGAAGCTTTCTTT
J: TRBJ2-4; V: TRBV30; length: 13; D: -; size: -; CDR3: CAWTRSEKNIQYF; DNA: TGTGCCTGGACTCGCTCGGAGAAAAACATTCAGTACTTC
J: TRBJ1-4; V: TRBV7-2; length: 15; D: -; size: few; CDR3: CASSSYREKNEKLFF; DNA: TGTGCCAGCAGCTCTTACAGGGAGAAAAATGAAAAACTGTTTTTT
J: TRBJ2-1; V: TRBV30; length: 15; D: TRBD2; size: few; CDR3: CAWSPSGSTYNEQFF; DNA: TGTGCCTGGAGTCCTAGCGGGTCGACCTACAATGAGCAGTTCTTC
J: TRBJ2-1; V: TRBV4-3; length: 14; D: TRBD2; size: -; CDR3: CASSLGGGVNEQFF; DNA: TGCGCCAGCAGCCTGGGGGGAGGGGTCAATGAGCAGTTCTTC
J: TRBJ2-1; V: TRBV12-5; length: 15; D: -; size: -; CDR3: CASGLEPGAYNEQFF; DNA: TGTGCTAGTGGTTTGGAACCCGGTGCCTACAATGAGCAGTTCTTC
J: TRBJ2-1; V: TRBV29-1; length: 14; D: -; size: few; CDR3: CSAAARGSYNEQFF; DNA: TGCAGCGCCGCGGCCAGGGGTTCCTACAATGAGCAGTTCTTC
J: TRBJ2-7; V: TRBV2; length: 13; D: -; size: -; CDR3: CATRLQPPWEQYF; DNA: TGTGCCACGCGACTGCAGCCCCCTTGGGAGCAGTACTTC
J: TRBJ2-1; V: TRBV7-9; length: 16; D: TRBD2; size: -; CDR3: CASSFPSGGADNEQFF; DNA: TGTGCCAGCAGCTTCCCTAGCGGGGGGGCCGACAATGAGCAGTTCTTC
J: TRBJ1-4; V: TRBV29-1; length: 14; D: -; size: -; CDR3: CSVSAGTANEKLFF; DNA: TGCAGCGTTTCCGCGGGGACGGCTAATGAAAAACTGTTTTTT
J: TRBJ2-3; V: TRBV7-9; length: 12; D: -; size: few; CDR3: CASSLGDNTQYF; DNA: TGTGCCAGCAGCTTAGGGGACAATACGCAGTATTTT
J: TRBJ2-7; V: TRBV5-1; length: 14; D: TRBD1; size: -; CDR3: CASSTGTVGYEQYF; DNA: TGCGCCAGCAGCACAGGGACAGTGGGCTACGAGCAGTACTTC
J: TRBJ2-3; V: TRBV28; length: 17; D: TRBD2; size: -; CDR3: CASSLWDLAGGPDTQYF; DNA: TGTGCCAGCAGTTTATGGGACTTAGCGGGGGGTCCAGATACGCAGTATTTT
J: TRBJ2-1; V: TRBV5-4; length: 12; D: -; size: -; CDR3: CASSRDGGEQFF; DNA: TGTGCCAGCAGCCGGGACGGGGGTGAGCAGTTCTTC
J: TRBJ2-2; V: TRBV6-1; length: 15; D: -; size: few; CDR3: CASSSGLLNTGELFF; DNA: TGTGCCAGCAGTTCCGGACTCTTGAACACCGGGGAGCTGTTTTTT
J: TRBJ1-1; V: TRBV6-6; length: 13; D: -; size: -; CDR3: CASNLRVDTEAFF; DNA: TGTGCCAGCAACCTCAGGGTTGACACTGAAGCTTTCTTT
J: TRBJ2-7; V: TRBV14; length: 17; D: TRBD1; size: few; CDR3: CASSQDFTDRGNYEQYF; DNA: TGTGCCAGCAGCCAAGATTTTACCGACAGGGGAAACTACGAGCAGTACTTC
J: TRBJ1-2; V: TRBV28; length: 13; D: -; size: few; CDR3: CASIAPGQSGYTF; DNA: TGTGCCAGCATCGCCCCCGGACAGTCTGGCTACACCTTC
J: TRBJ2-1; V: TRBV5-1; length: 16; D: TRBD2; size: few; CDR3: CASSLVVRGDHNEQFF; DNA: TGCGCCAGCAGCTTGGTTGTGCGGGGGGACCACAATGAGCAGTTCTTC
J: TRBJ1-2; V: TRBV6-5; length: 14; D: -; size: -; CDR3: CASSREVGNYGYTF; DNA: TGTGCCAGCAGCCGGGAGGTGGGCAACTATGGCTACACCTTC
J: TRBJ2-7; V: TRBV19; length: 15; D: TRBD2; size: few; CDR3: CASSRTSGVIHEQYF; DNA: TGTGCCAGTAGCCGTACTAGCGGGGTAATCCACGAGCAGTACTTC
J: TRBJ2-1; V: TRBV9; length: 13; D: TRBD2; size: few; CDR3: CASTRGVGNEQFF; DNA: TGTGCCAGCACCCGGGGGGTGGGCAATGAGCAGTTCTTC
J: TRBJ2-5; V: TRBV5-1; length: 13; D: -; size: -; CDR3: CASSPRVEETQYF; DNA: TGCGCCAGCAGCCCTCGGGTAGAAGAGACCCAGTACTTC
J: TRBJ2-1; V: TRBV21-1; length: 16; D: -; size: few; CDR3: CASSKVRGGHYNEQFF; DNA: TGTGCCAGCAGCAAAGTAAGGGGAGGGCACTACAATGAGCAGTTCTTC
J: TRBJ2-1; V: TRBV11-2; length: 15; D: TRBD2; size: few; CDR3: CASSPGAGTHNEQFF; DNA: TGTGCCAGCAGCCCTGGAGCGGGGACTCACAATGAGCAGTTCTTC
J: TRBJ2-7; V: TRBV5-4; length: 14; D: -; size: few; CDR3: CASSVGQNTYEQYF; DNA: TGTGCCAGCAGCGTAGGACAGAATACCTACGAGCAGTACTTC
J: TRBJ1-5; V: TRBV18; length: 16; D: TRBD1; size: -; CDR3: CASSPADRGWDQPQHF; DNA: TGTGCCAGCTCACCCGCCGACAGGGGTTGGGATCAGCCCCAGCATTTT
J: TRBJ2-1; V: TRBV9; length: 15; D: TRBD1; size: -; CDR3: CASSGGWTGGDEQFF; DNA: TGTGCCAGCAGCGGGGGGTGGACAGGGGGCGATGAGCAGTTCTTC
J: TRBJ2-1; V: TRBV9; length: 14; D: -; size: few; CDR3: CASSVGGKGVRQFF; DNA: TGTGCCAGCAGCGTAGGGGGGAAGGGGGTTCGGCAGTTCTTC
J: TRBJ2-7; V: TRBV2; length: 13; D: -; size: -; CDR3: CASSGGGPYEQYF; DNA: TGTGCCAGCAGTGGAGGCGGTCCCTACGAGCAGTACTTC
J: TRBJ2-5; V: TRBV6-5; length: 16; D: TRBD2; size: few; CDR3: CASSYSSAGTGETQYF; DNA: TGTGCCAGCAGTTACTCATCAGCGGGGACGGGAGAGACCCAGTACTTC
J: TRBJ1-1; V: TRBV19; length: 13; D: TRBD1; size: -; CDR3: CASNGRGATEAFF; DNA: TGTGCCAGTAACGGCAGGGGGGCCACTGAAGCTTTCTTT
J: TRBJ2-7; V: TRBV19; length: 16; D: TRBD2; size: -; CDR3: CASSTIPSGGRYEQYF; DNA: TGTGCCAGTAGTACCATTCCTAGCGGGGGGAGATACGAGCAGTACTTC
J: TRBJ1-1; V: TRBV12-5; length: 14; D: -; size: -; CDR3: CASAQRVSGTEAFF; DNA: TGTGCTAGTGCTCAGCGAGTATCGGGCACTGAAGCTTTCTTT
J: TRBJ2-1; V: TRBV11-2; length: 15; D: TRBD2; size: -; CDR3: CASSLLGLAGVEQFF; DNA: TGTGCCAGCAGCCTCCTGGGACTAGCGGGGGTTGAGCAGTTCTTC
J: TRBJ2-3; V: TRBV7-2; length: 13; D: TRBD1; size: -; CDR3: CASSHRDRDTQYF; DNA: TGTGCCAGCAGCCACCGGGACAGGGATACGCAGTATTTT
J: TRBJ2-5; V: TRBV21-1; length: 9; D: -; size: medium-sized; CDR3: CNRQETQYF; DNA: TGTAACAGGCAAGAGACCCAGTACTTC
J: TRBJ1-5; V: TRBV5-1; length: 15; D: TRBD1; size: few; CDR3: CASSLGDSRDQPQHF; DNA: TGCGCCAGCAGCTTGGGGGACAGCCGAGACCAGCCCCAGCATTTT
J: TRBJ2-1; V: TRBV6-6; length: 13; D: -; size: many; CDR3: CASGQGSYNEQFF; DNA: TGTGCCAGCGGGCAGGGGTCCTACAATGAGCAGTTCTTC
J: TRBJ2-3; V: TRBV18; length: 15; D: -; size: -; CDR3: CASSPPSASSDTQYF; DNA: TGTGCCAGCTCACCCCCTAGCGCATCCTCAGATACGCAGTATTTT
J: TRBJ2-1; V: TRBV4-1; length: 16; D: -; size: few; CDR3: CASLKAGASSYNEQFF; DNA: TGCGCCAGCCTAAAAGCGGGCGCAAGCTCCTACAATGAGCAGTTCTTC
J: TRBJ2-3; V: TRBV27; length: 16; D: TRBD2; size: few; CDR3: CASSPSSGGARGTQYF; DNA: TGTGCCAGCAGTCCGTCTAGCGGGGGGGCTAGGGGGACGCAGTATTTT
J: TRBJ2-7; V: TRBV6-1; length: 14; D: TRBD1; size: few; CDR3: CASSEAGTGITGYF; DNA: TGTGCCAGCAGTGAAGCTGGGACAGGGATCACGGGCTACTTC
J: TRBJ1-2; V: TRBV12-5; length: 13; D: -; size: -; CDR3: CASGLGVEGGYTF; DNA: TGTGCTAGTGGTTTGGGAGTGGAGGGAGGCTACACCTTC
J: TRBJ1-2; V: TRBV5-1; length: 14; D: -; size: few; CDR3: CASSPDGANYGYTF; DNA: TGCGCCAGCAGCCCCGACGGAGCTAACTATGGCTACACCTTC
J: TRBJ1-1; V: TRBV28; length: 14; D: -; size: -; CDR3: CASSLWAEVTEAFF; DNA: TGTGCCAGCAGTTTATGGGCGGAGGTCACTGAAGCTTTCTTT
J: TRBJ2-1; V: TRBV2; length: 13; D: -; size: -; CDR3: CASIGSRKNEQFF; DNA: TGTGCCAGCATCGGGAGTAGGAAAAATGAGCAGTTCTTC
J: TRBJ2-1; V: TRBV19; length: 12; D: TRBD1; size: -; CDR3: CATEDRAAEQFF; DNA: TGTGCCACCGAGGACAGGGCCGCTGAGCAGTTCTTC
J: TRBJ2-1; V: TRBV7-2; length: 17; D: TRBD1; size: -; CDR3: CASSLALSGTGLNEQFF; DNA: TGTGCCAGCAGCTTAGCCCTCTCCGGGACAGGGTTGAATGAGCAGTTCTTC
J: TRBJ2-1; V: TRBV9; length: 13; D: TRBD1; size: few; CDR3: CASSTGTRTGLIF; DNA: TGTGCCAGCAGCACAGGCACTAGGACAGGGCTTATCTTC
J: TRBJ1-5; V: TRBV5-1; length: 13; D: -; size: few; CDR3: CASSLERDQPQHF; DNA: TGCGCCAGCAGCTTGGAGAGGGATCAGCCCCAGCATTTT
J: TRBJ2-3; V: TRBV2; length: 16; D: TRBD2; size: -; CDR3: CASSEQSGIGGYTQYF; DNA: TGTGCCAGCAGTGAACAGAGCGGGATCGGCGGGTATACGCAGTATTTT